This T cell receptor beta chain was identified in a study of beta chain features in type 1 diabetes. Study context: Patients looked much like healthy donors when it came to age, gender and cell yields. Study-wide findings and caveats: Patients' naive, central memory and Treg TCRB repertoires seemed closer to one another than those of healthy donors.

Expressed TCRB transcripts were sequenced because the isolated RNA had all been reverse transcribed beforehand. TCRdb keeps only in-frame clones here, not all; method: immunoSEQ multiplex PCR. The repertoire includes 120,000 to 150,000 clones, around 50% of them detected once, and roughly 0.42% sits in the top ten. In regard to this clone: Its antigen remains unidentified.

CD45RO/CCR7/CD25/CD127/CD95/CD27 sorting isolated CD4+ naive, central memory, regulatory and stem cell-like memory cells. CDR1 is MDHEN and CDR2 is SYDVKM in the germline V gene. CDR3 length: 16 residues. The V end lost 2 bases, the J end lost 0 bases, and 10 bases lay between the germline ends. The chain uses TRBV28 and TRBJ1-4, with a possible D match to TRBD1 (5 bases). The sequence came from a man younger than 30 in good health. The sequenced sample consisted of Tregs from blood. The CDR3 DNA follows: TGTGCCAGCAGTTTAAGGTTGACAGCAACTAATGAAAAACTGTTTTTT. Encoded protein: CASSLRLTATNEKLFF.